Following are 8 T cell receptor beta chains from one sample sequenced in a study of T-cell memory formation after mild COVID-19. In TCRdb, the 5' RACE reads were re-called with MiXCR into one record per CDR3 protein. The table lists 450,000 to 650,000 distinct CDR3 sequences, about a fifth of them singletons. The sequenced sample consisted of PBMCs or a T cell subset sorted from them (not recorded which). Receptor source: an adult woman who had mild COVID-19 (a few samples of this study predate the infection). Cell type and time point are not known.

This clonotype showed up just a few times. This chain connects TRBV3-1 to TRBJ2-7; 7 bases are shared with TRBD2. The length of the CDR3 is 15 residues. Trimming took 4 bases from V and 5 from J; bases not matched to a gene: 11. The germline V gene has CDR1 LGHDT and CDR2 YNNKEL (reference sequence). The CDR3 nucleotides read TGTGCCAGCAGCCCGAGAGTTGCGGGAGCCCACGAGCAGTACTTC. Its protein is CASSPRVAGAHEQYF.

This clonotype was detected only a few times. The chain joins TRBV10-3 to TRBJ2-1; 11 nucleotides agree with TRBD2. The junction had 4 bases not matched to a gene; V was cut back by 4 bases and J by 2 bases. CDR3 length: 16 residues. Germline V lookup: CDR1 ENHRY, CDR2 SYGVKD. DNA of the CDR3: TGTGCCATCAGTGGGGGACTAGCGGCGGCCTACAATGAGCAGTTCTTC. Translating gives CAISGGLAAAYNEQFF.

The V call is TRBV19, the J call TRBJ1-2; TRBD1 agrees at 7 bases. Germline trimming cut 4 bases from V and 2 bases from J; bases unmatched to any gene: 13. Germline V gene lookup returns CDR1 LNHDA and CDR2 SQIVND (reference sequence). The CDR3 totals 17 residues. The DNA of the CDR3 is TGTGCCAGTAGTAGTGGGACAGCTCTGAATTTCAACTATGGCTACACCTTC. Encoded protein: CASSSGTALNFNYGYTF.

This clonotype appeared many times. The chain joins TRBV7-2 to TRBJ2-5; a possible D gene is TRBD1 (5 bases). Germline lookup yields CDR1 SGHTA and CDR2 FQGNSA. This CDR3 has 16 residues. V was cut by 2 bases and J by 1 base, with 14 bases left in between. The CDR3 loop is CASSLSFRGSQETQYF. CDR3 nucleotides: TGTGCCAGCAGCTTAAGTTTTAGGGGTTCCCAAGAGACCCAGTACTTC.

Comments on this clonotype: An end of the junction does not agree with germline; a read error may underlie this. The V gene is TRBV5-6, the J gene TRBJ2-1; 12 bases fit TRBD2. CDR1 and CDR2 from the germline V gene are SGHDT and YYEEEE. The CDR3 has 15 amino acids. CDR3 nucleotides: TGTGCCAGCAGGTCGGGACAGTCGACTAGCGGGAGCTCGATCTTC. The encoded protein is CASRSGQSTSGSSIF.

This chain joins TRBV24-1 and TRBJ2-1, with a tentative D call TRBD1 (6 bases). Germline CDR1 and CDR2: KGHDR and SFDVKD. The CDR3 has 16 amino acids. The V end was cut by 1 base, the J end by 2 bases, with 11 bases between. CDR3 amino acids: CATSDLQGPPYNEQFF. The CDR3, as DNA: TGTGCCACCAGTGATTTACAGGGACCACCCTACAATGAGCAGTTCTTC.

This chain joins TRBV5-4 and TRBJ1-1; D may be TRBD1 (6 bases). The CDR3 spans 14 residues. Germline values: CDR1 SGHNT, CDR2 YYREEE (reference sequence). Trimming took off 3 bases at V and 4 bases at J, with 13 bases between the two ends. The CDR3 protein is CASSSQGWITEAFF. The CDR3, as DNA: TGTGCCAGCAGCTCCCAGGGGTGGATCACTGAAGCTTTCTTT.

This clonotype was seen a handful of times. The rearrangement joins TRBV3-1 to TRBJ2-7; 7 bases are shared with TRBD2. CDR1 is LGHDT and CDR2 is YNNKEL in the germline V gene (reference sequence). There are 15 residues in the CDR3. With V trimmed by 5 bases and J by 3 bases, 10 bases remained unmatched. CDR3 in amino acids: CASSFRLAEDYEQYF. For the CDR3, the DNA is TGTGCCAGCAGCTTTCGGCTAGCGGAGGACTACGAGCAGTACTTC.